This TCR beta chain is drawn from a study of cytomegalovirus exposure and HLA in healthy donors. This CDR3 contains 14 residues. Germline V gene data show CDR1 as PRHDT and CDR2 as FYEKMQ (reference sequence). The J segment lost 0 bases and the V segment lost 10 bases, leaving 6 bases of the junction unmatched. The table lists this clone with a few counts. Primers included in the PCR were 60 Vbeta and 13 Jbeta primers. Assay used: immunoSEQ multiplex PCR; TCRdb lists only in-frame clones, some missing. The sample carries about 57,000 clones, approximately 83% recorded once. The chain has TRBV13 and TRBJ2-7; 10 nucleotides agree with TRBD2. The sequence was obtained from a man aged 30 to 45 in good health and CMV-seronegative. The sequenced sample was PBMCs. In DNA form, the CDR3 reads TGTGCCACTACCCCTAGCGGGAGCTCCTACGAGCAGTACTTC. Encoded protein: CATTPSGSSYEQYF.